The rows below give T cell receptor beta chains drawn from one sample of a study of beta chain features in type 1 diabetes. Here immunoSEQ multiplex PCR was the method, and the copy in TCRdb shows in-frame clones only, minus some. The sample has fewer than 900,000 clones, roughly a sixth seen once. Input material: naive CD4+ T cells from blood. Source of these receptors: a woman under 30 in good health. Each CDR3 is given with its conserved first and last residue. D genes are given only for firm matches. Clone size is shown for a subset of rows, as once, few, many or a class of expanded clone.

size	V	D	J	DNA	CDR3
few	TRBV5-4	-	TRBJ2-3	TGTGCCAGCAGCCCTGGAGGCACAGATACGCAGTATTTT	CASSPGGTDTQYF
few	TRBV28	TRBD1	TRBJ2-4	TGTGCCAGCAGTCGGGACAGAGCCAAAAACATTCAGTACTTC	CASSRDRAKNIQYF
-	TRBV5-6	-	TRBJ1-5	TGTGCCAGCAGCTTTGCGGATCAGCCCCAGCATTTT	CASSFADQPQHF
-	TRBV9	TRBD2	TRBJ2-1	TGTGCCAGCAGCCCCTTGGGGACTAGCTACAATGAGCAGTTCTTC	CASSPLGTSYNEQFF
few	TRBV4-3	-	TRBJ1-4	TGCGCCAGCAGCCAAGATATGAACTTAGGAAAACTGTTTTTT	CASSQDMNLGKLFF
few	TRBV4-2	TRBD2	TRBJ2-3	TGTGCCAGCAGCCAAGATCCGACTAGCGATACGCAGTATTTT	CASSQDPTSDTQYF
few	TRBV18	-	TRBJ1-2	TGTGCCAGCTCACCAGCAGGAGCTAACTATGGCTACACCTTC	CASSPAGANYGYTF
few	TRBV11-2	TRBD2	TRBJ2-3	TGTGCCAGCAGCCGGCGGGAACTAGCGGGAGGCCCAGATACGCAGTATTTT	CASSRRELAGGPDTQYF
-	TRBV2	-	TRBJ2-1	TGTGCCAGCAGTGAATCGGGTTATGAGCAGTTCTTC	CASSESGYEQFF
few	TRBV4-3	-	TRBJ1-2	TGCGCCAGCAGCCCGGAGAAGGGGGTAAACTATGGCTACACCTTC	CASSPEKGVNYGYTF
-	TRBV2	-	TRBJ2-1	TGTGCCAGCAGTGGATCCAAATACAATGAGCAGTTCTTC	CASSGSKYNEQFF
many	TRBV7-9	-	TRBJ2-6	TGTGCCAGAGGAACCTCTGGGGCCAACGTCCTGACTTTC	CARGTSGANVLTF
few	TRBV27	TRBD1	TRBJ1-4	TGTGCCAGCAGTTCACAGGGGCGGTCTAATGAAAAACTGTTTTTT	CASSSQGRSNEKLFF
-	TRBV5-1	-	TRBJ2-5	TGCGCCAGCCGCGGGACAACGAAAGAGACCCAGTACTTC	CASRGTTKETQYF
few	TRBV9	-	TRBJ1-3	TGTGCCAGCAGCGTAGGCCGCTCTGGAAACACCATATATTTT	CASSVGRSGNTIYF
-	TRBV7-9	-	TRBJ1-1	TGTGCCAGCAGTTTCCGTGTGGGGGACACTGAAGCTTTCTTT	CASSFRVGDTEAFF
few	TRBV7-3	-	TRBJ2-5	TGTGCCAGCAGCTTTGGACGCCAAGAGACCCAGTACTTC	CASSFGRQETQYF
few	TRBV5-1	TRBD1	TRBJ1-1	TGCGCCAGCAGCTTGGGGCAGGGGGTGAACACTGAAGCTTTCTTT	CASSLGQGVNTEAFF
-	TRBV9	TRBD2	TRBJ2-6	TGTGCCAGCAGCGTAGCCCTGGGACTAGCTGGGGCCAACGTCCTGACTTTC	CASSVALGLAGANVLTF
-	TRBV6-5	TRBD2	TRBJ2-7	TGTGCCAGCAGTTCCGGACTAGCGGTGGCGCGGGAGCAGTACTTC	CASSSGLAVAREQYF
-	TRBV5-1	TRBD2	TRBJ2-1	TGCGCCAGCAGCGCGACCATACAAAGACTAGCGGGACCCAATGAGCAGTTCTTC	CASSATIQRLAGPNEQFF
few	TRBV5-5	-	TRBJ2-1	TGTGCCAGCAGCTTGGCCGGTGGAAGCTCCTACAATGAGCAGTTCTTC	CASSLAGGSSYNEQFF
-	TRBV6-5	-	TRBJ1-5	TGTGCCAGCAGACTTGCCCCGGAAGGACCCCAGCATTTT	CASRLAPEGPQHF
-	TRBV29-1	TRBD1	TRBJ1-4	TGCAGCGTTGTCGCAGGGGGGCTCTTTGGTGAAAAACTGTTTTTT	CSVVAGGLFGEKLFF
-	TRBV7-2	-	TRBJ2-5	TGTGCCAGCAGCTTACATGGGGGAGAAGAGACCCAGTACTTC	CASSLHGGEETQYF
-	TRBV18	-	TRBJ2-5	TGTGCCAGCTCACCAATGCAGGGTGAGACCCAGTACTTC	CASSPMQGETQYF
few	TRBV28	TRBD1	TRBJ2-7	TGTGCCAGCAGTCTGGGACAGAACTACGAGCAGTACTTC	CASSLGQNYEQYF
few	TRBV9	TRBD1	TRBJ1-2	TGTGCCAGCAGCGTGAGGCCGGGACAGGGATATGGCTACACCTTC	CASSVRPGQGYGYTF
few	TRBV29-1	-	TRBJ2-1	TGCAGCGTTGTGGTCTATAATTATGAGCAGTTCTTC	CSVVVYNYEQFF
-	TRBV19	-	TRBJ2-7	TGTGCCAGTAAATCCTGGGGAACCTACGAGCAGTACTTC	CASKSWGTYEQYF
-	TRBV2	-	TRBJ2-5	TGTGCCAGCAGTGAAGGATGGGGGGAAGGGGAGACCCAGTACTTC	CASSEGWGEGETQYF
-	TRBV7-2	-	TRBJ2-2	TGTGCCAGCAGCTTACCCAGGGTTGGCACCGGGGAGCTGTTTTTT	CASSLPRVGTGELFF
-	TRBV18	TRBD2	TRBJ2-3	TGTGCCAGCTCACTACATCAGCGGGACACAGATACGCAGTATTTT	CASSLHQRDTDTQYF
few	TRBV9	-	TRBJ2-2	TGTGCCAGCAGCGTAGTTGGCTCAGCGGGGGAGCTGTTTTTT	CASSVVGSAGELFF
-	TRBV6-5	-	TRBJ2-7	TGTGCCAGTGGGGACTGGGACGAGCAGTACTTC	CASGDWDEQYF
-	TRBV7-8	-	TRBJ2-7	TGTGCCAGCAGCTTAGAAATAGGGGACTGGGAGCAGTACTTC	CASSLEIGDWEQYF
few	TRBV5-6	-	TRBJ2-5	TGTGCCAGCAGCTTTAGGGAGCGGAAGACCCAGTACTTC	CASSFRERKTQYF
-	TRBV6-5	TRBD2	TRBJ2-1	TGTGCCAGCAGTTACCGGGCGGGAGGGCGCTATGAGCAGTTCTTC	CASSYRAGGRYEQFF
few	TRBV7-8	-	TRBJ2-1	TGTGCCAGCAGCTTACTGGGAGATGAGCAGTTCTTC	CASSLLGDEQFF
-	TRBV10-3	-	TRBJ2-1	TGTGCCATCAGTGAGTCTGCAGACCCAAATGAGCAGTTCTTC	CAISESADPNEQFF
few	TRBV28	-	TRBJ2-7	TGTGCCAGCAGTTTAGGTGCAGGGGAGGCCGCGCAGTACTTC	CASSLGAGEAAQYF
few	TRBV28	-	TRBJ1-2	TGTGCCAGCAGAAGAGACAGTAACTATGGCTACACCTTC	CASRRDSNYGYTF
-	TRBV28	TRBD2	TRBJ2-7	TGTGCCACCTGTCTCCGAGGGACTAGCACCTACGAGCAGTACTTC	CATCLRGTSTYEQYF
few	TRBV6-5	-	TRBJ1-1	TGTGCCAGCACCCCAAGGTGGAACACTGAAGCTTTCTTT	CASTPRWNTEAFF
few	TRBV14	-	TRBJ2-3	TGTGCCAGCAGCCACCCCGAGACAGCGAGCACAGATACGCAGTATTTT	CASSHPETASTDTQYF